The T cell receptor (beta chain) under discussion was sequenced for a study of Tregs in tolerant kidney transplant recipients. Germline lookup yields CDR1 MNHEY and CDR2 SVGAGI. V lost 4 bases and J lost 5; bases outside the gene matches: 4. CDR3 length equals 14 residues. Comments on this clone: Its matching antigen is unknown.

The assay was immunoSEQ multiplex PCR, and TCRdb's table has in-frame clones only and misses some. The sample lists fewer than 60,000 clones, 90% to 95% occurring once. Related graft donors supplied nonmyeloablative bone marrow transplants, and mixed chimerism was transient. Unstimulated regulatory T cells (CD4+CD25+CD127-), CD4+CD25- non-regulatory cells, CD4 and CD8 cells were FACS-sorted from thawed PBMCs. Study results and limitations: Biological reproducibility was not directly addressed, but technical replication error appeared minimal. The small number of patients limits these findings pending further validation.

This TCR was sampled from a human patient who received a combined kidney and bone marrow transplant. T cells may partly derive from the graft donor. The chain couples TRBV6-5 to TRBJ2-7, with 11 nucleotides matching TRBD1. The sequences come from CD8+ T cells from blood (PBMCs), collected 24 months after the transplant. In DNA, the CDR3 is TGTGCCAGCAGTTCCAGGACAGGGGGCGACGAGCAGTACTTC. This encodes CASSSRTGGDEQYF.